The T cell receptor (beta chain) under discussion was sequenced for a study of cytomegalovirus exposure and HLA in healthy donors. Study-wide results and limits: Clonal expansion, a later analysis showed, was greater in HLA-associated TCR beta chains than in equally common others. Compared with the roughly 670-donor mean, an Asian-associated ancestry cluster reportedly had fewer N-insertions, according to a later analysis. Indistinguishability led to the exclusion of some V segments, TRBV6-2 and TRBV6-3 included.

This CDR3 region has 13 residues. Germline values: CDR1 SGHDN, CDR2 FVKESK. V dropped 8 bases and J dropped 5 bases, with 10 bases sitting between them. Each donor was nominally healthy when sampled (though unrecorded immune exposures were likely). With 60 Vbeta and 13 Jbeta primers, the PCR was carried out. Measured with immunoSEQ multiplex PCR; TCRdb has only the in-frame clones, and not every one. The data show around 58,000 clones, over 75% seen once. Worth noting for this clone: Its antigen is as yet unknown.

The J gene is TRBJ1-6, the V gene TRBV14; D not resolved. The receptor was derived from a male donor in good health and CMV-seropositive. The sequenced sample consisted of PBMCs. In DNA, the CDR3 is TGTGCCAGCCGGCAGGTAGATAATTCACCCCTCCACTTT. Its translation is CASRQVDNSPLHF.